These T cell receptor beta chains were read from a single sample in a study of post-analysis software for immune sequencing data. MiXCR was run by TCRdb on the PCR reads, yielding one entry per CDR3 protein. The table has around 700,000 distinct CDR3 sequences, approximately 60% seen once. Sequenced input: blood. Receptors originate from a girl aged 2-9 years with multiple sclerosis. Both conserved end residues are part of each CDR3. The D gene is left open where the match is weak. Clone size, where shown, is once, few, many, or a class for clones that have expanded.

cdr3_length: 15
d_call: TRBD1
clone_size: -
v_call: TRBV20-1
j_call: TRBJ2-5
cdr3_aa: CSARATGVIPETQYF
cdr3_nt: TGCAGTGCTAGAGCGACAGGGGTGATTCCAGAGACCCAGTACTTC

cdr3_length: 14
d_call: -
clone_size: -
v_call: TRBV5-5
j_call: TRBJ1-2
cdr3_aa: CASSLDGPSYGYTF
cdr3_nt: TGTGCCAGCAGCTTGGACGGACCCAGCTATGGCTACACCTTC

cdr3_length: 12
d_call: -
clone_size: -
v_call: TRBV6-1
j_call: TRBJ2-1
cdr3_aa: CASSVFQAGQFF
cdr3_nt: TGTGCCAGCAGTGTATTCCAGGCTGGGCAGTTCTTC

cdr3_length: 15
d_call: TRBD1
clone_size: -
v_call: TRBV20-1
j_call: TRBJ1-6
cdr3_aa: CSARDRDRGNSPLHF
cdr3_nt: TGCAGTGCTAGAGATCGAGACAGGGGTAATTCACCCCTCCACTTT

cdr3_length: 13
d_call: TRBD1
clone_size: -
v_call: TRBV3-1
j_call: TRBJ2-1
cdr3_aa: CASARGSNNEQFF
cdr3_nt: TGTGCCAGCGCCAGGGGGAGTAACAATGAGCAGTTCTTC

cdr3_length: 12
d_call: -
clone_size: -
v_call: TRBV25-1
j_call: TRBJ2-5
cdr3_aa: CASSEVLATQYF
cdr3_nt: TGTGCCAGCAGTGAGGTCCTGGCGACCCAGTACTTC

cdr3_length: 15
d_call: TRBD2
clone_size: -
v_call: TRBV20-1
j_call: TRBJ2-1
cdr3_aa: CSAPRLAGERNEQFF
cdr3_nt: TGCAGTGCCCCGCGACTAGCGGGAGAACGTAATGAGCAGTTCTTC

cdr3_length: 16
d_call: TRBD2
clone_size: -
v_call: TRBV5-5
j_call: TRBJ2-3
cdr3_aa: CASSSLAGGPGDTQYF
cdr3_nt: TGTGCCAGCAGCTCTCTAGCGGGAGGCCCGGGAGATACGCAGTATTTT

cdr3_length: 15
d_call: -
clone_size: few
v_call: TRBV18
j_call: TRBJ2-4
cdr3_aa: CASSPQGLAKNIQYF
cdr3_nt: TGTGCCAGCTCACCACAGGGTCTAGCCAAAAACATTCAGTACTTC

cdr3_length: 16
d_call: -
clone_size: -
v_call: TRBV3-1
j_call: TRBJ2-1
cdr3_aa: CASSQEITASYNEQFF
cdr3_nt: TGTGCCAGCAGCCAAGAAATAACGGCCTCCTACAATGAGCAGTTCTTC

cdr3_length: 14
d_call: -
clone_size: -
v_call: TRBV3-1
j_call: TRBJ2-5
cdr3_aa: CASSQENPVGTQYF
cdr3_nt: TGTGCCAGCAGCCAAGAGAACCCGGTAGGGACCCAGTACTTC

cdr3_length: 17
d_call: TRBD1
clone_size: -
v_call: TRBV20-1
j_call: TRBJ2-6
cdr3_aa: CSARVGTENSGANVLTF
cdr3_nt: TGCAGTGCTAGAGTTGGGACAGAAAACTCTGGGGCCAACGTCCTGACTTTC

cdr3_length: 13
d_call: -
clone_size: many
v_call: TRBV6-4
j_call: TRBJ2-3
cdr3_aa: CASSVDSTDTQYF
cdr3_nt: TGTGCCAGCAGTGTCGACAGCACAGATACGCAGTATTTT

cdr3_length: 16
d_call: TRBD1
clone_size: -
v_call: TRBV29-1
j_call: TRBJ2-6
cdr3_aa: CSARTGGPFGANVLTF
cdr3_nt: TGCAGCGCCCGGACAGGGGGGCCGTTTGGGGCCAACGTCCTGACTTTC

cdr3_length: 14
d_call: TRBD1
clone_size: -
v_call: TRBV29-1
j_call: TRBJ2-5
cdr3_aa: CSVDSDRGINEQYF
cdr3_nt: TGCAGCGTTGATTCGGACAGGGGGATCAATGAGCAGTACTTC

cdr3_length: 16
d_call: -
clone_size: few
v_call: TRBV6-6
j_call: TRBJ1-4
cdr3_aa: CASSYSRGLNNEKLFF
cdr3_nt: TGTGCCAGCAGTTACTCGCGGGGACTGAATAATGAAAAACTGTTTTTT

cdr3_length: 12
d_call: -
clone_size: few
v_call: TRBV10-3
j_call: TRBJ2-1
cdr3_aa: CAISGPRDQQFF
cdr3_nt: TGTGCCATCAGTGGACCTCGGGACCAGCAGTTCTTC

cdr3_length: 15
d_call: TRBD2
clone_size: once
v_call: TRBV10-3
j_call: TRBJ2-3
cdr3_aa: CAISELAGPTDTQYF
cdr3_nt: TGTGCCATCAGTGAACTAGCGGGGCCCACAGATACGCAGTATTTT

cdr3_length: 14
d_call: TRBD2
clone_size: -
v_call: TRBV6-2/TRBV6-3
j_call: TRBJ2-3
cdr3_aa: CASEGSGELDTQYF
cdr3_nt: TGTGCCAGCGAGGGTAGCGGGGAATTAGATACGCAGTATTTT

cdr3_length: 14
d_call: TRBD2
clone_size: few
v_call: TRBV10-3
j_call: TRBJ2-7
cdr3_aa: CATSSGRLWKGQYF
cdr3_nt: TGTGCCACCTCAAGCGGGAGGCTTTGGAAGGGCCAGTACTTC

cdr3_length: 14
d_call: TRBD1
clone_size: -
v_call: TRBV12-3/TRBV12-4
j_call: TRBJ1-1
cdr3_aa: CASSPDRESTEAFF
cdr3_nt: TGTGCCAGCAGCCCCGACAGGGAGAGCACTGAAGCTTTCTTT

cdr3_length: 12
d_call: -
clone_size: many
v_call: TRBV5-1
j_call: TRBJ2-3
cdr3_aa: CASSLRTDTQYF
cdr3_nt: TGTGCCAGCAGTTTAAGAACAGATACGCAGTATTTT

cdr3_length: 17
d_call: -
clone_size: -
v_call: TRBV7-2
j_call: TRBJ1-4
cdr3_aa: CASSSDQGPTTNEKLFF
cdr3_nt: TGTGCCAGCAGCTCGGATCAGGGGCCCACAACTAATGAAAAACTGTTTTTT

cdr3_length: 17
d_call: -
clone_size: -
v_call: TRBV3-1
j_call: TRBJ1-4
cdr3_aa: CASSQVQGGSTNEKLFF
cdr3_nt: TGTGCCAGCAGCCAGGTTCAGGGCGGATCAACTAATGAAAAACTGTTTTTT

cdr3_length: 16
d_call: TRBD2
clone_size: few
v_call: TRBV5-4
j_call: TRBJ2-1
cdr3_aa: CASRGGIAEKRNEQFF
cdr3_nt: TGTGCCAGCAGGGGGGGGATAGCGGAGAAGCGGAATGAGCAGTTCTTC

cdr3_length: 13
d_call: -
clone_size: -
v_call: TRBV27
j_call: TRBJ2-7
cdr3_aa: CASSNSQIYEQYF
cdr3_nt: TGTGCCAGCAGTAATTCACAGATTTACGAGCAGTACTTC

cdr3_length: 16
d_call: TRBD2
clone_size: -
v_call: TRBV24-1
j_call: TRBJ2-3
cdr3_aa: CATSGVRRGGTDTQYF
cdr3_nt: TGTGCCACCAGTGGTGTCCGACGGGGGGGCACAGATACGCAGTATTTT

cdr3_length: 16
d_call: TRBD1
clone_size: -
v_call: TRBV6-2/TRBV6-3
j_call: TRBJ2-5
cdr3_aa: CASSSIDRGVQETQYF
cdr3_nt: TGTGCCAGCAGTTCCATCGACAGGGGAGTTCAAGAGACCCAGTACTTC

cdr3_length: 14
d_call: -
clone_size: -
v_call: TRBV20-1
j_call: TRBJ2-6
cdr3_aa: CSASSGVGANVLTF
cdr3_nt: TGCAGTGCTAGTTCAGGGGTTGGGGCCAACGTCCTGACTTTC

cdr3_length: 15
d_call: -
clone_size: -
v_call: TRBV7-9
j_call: TRBJ2-1
cdr3_aa: CASSYGGRDYNEQFF
cdr3_nt: TGTGCCAGCAGTTACGGGGGACGTGACTACAATGAGCAGTTCTTC

cdr3_length: 17
d_call: -
clone_size: -
v_call: TRBV7-2
j_call: TRBJ2-1
cdr3_aa: CASSSPPGRTGINEQFF
cdr3_nt: TGTGCCAGCAGCTCCCCCCCCGGGAGGACAGGAATAAATGAGCAGTTCTTC

cdr3_length: 14
d_call: TRBD1
clone_size: -
v_call: TRBV5-1
j_call: TRBJ2-1
cdr3_aa: CASSPDRGETGQFF
cdr3_nt: TGCGCCAGCAGCCCGGACAGGGGGGAAACGGGGCAGTTCTTC

cdr3_length: 12
d_call: -
clone_size: -
v_call: TRBV20-1
j_call: TRBJ2-5
cdr3_aa: CSTRRSYNEQYF
cdr3_nt: TGCAGTACGAGGAGGTCGTACAATGAGCAGTACTTC

cdr3_length: 16
d_call: -
clone_size: -
v_call: TRBV12-3/TRBV12-4
j_call: TRBJ2-5
cdr3_aa: CASSLAGGRMPKTQYF
cdr3_nt: TGTGCCAGCAGTTTAGCTGGTGGTCGCATGCCAAAGACCCAGTACTTC

cdr3_length: 15
d_call: -
clone_size: -
v_call: TRBV10-3
j_call: TRBJ2-2
cdr3_aa: CAIRPPGAGAGELFF
cdr3_nt: TGTGCCATCCGCCCCCCGGGGGCTGGGGCCGGGGAGCTGTTTTTT

cdr3_length: 17
d_call: TRBD1
clone_size: -
v_call: TRBV12-3/TRBV12-4
j_call: TRBJ2-5
cdr3_aa: CASRRVLSTGAWETQYF
cdr3_nt: TGTGCCAGCAGACGAGTGCTGAGCACAGGGGCATGGGAGACCCAGTACTTC

cdr3_length: 13
d_call: TRBD1
clone_size: -
v_call: TRBV29-1
j_call: TRBJ1-1
cdr3_aa: CSVAGQQNTEAFF
cdr3_nt: TGCAGCGTCGCGGGACAGCAGAACACTGAAGCTTTCTTT

cdr3_length: 13
d_call: TRBD2
clone_size: -
v_call: TRBV4-1
j_call: TRBJ2-5
cdr3_aa: CASAETSGETQYF
cdr3_nt: TGCGCCAGCGCCGAGACTAGCGGGGAGACCCAGTACTTC

cdr3_length: 16
d_call: -
clone_size: once
v_call: TRBV11-2
j_call: TRBJ2-4
cdr3_aa: CASSREMTLAKNIQYF
cdr3_nt: TGTGCCAGCAGCCGAGAGATGACATTAGCCAAAAACATTCAGTACTTC

cdr3_length: 15
d_call: -
clone_size: -
v_call: TRBV5-1
j_call: TRBJ2-1
cdr3_aa: CASRRSGRTHNEQFF
cdr3_nt: TGCGCCAGCAGGAGGTCGGGTCGGACCCACAATGAGCAGTTCTTC

cdr3_length: 13
d_call: TRBD1
clone_size: -
v_call: TRBV12-5
j_call: TRBJ1-1
cdr3_aa: CASGDTGGTEAFF
cdr3_nt: TGTGCTAGTGGAGATACAGGGGGCACTGAAGCTTTCTTT

cdr3_length: 15
d_call: TRBD1
clone_size: few
v_call: TRBV5-5
j_call: TRBJ1-1
cdr3_aa: CASSYYGQGDTEAFF
cdr3_nt: TGTGCCAGCAGCTATTACGGACAGGGCGACACTGAAGCTTTCTTT

cdr3_length: 16
d_call: TRBD2
clone_size: few
v_call: TRBV12-3/TRBV12-4
j_call: TRBJ2-7
cdr3_aa: CASSLSPSGTSYEQYF
cdr3_nt: TGTGCCAGCAGTTTATCTCCTAGCGGGACCTCCTACGAGCAGTACTTC

cdr3_length: 14
d_call: -
clone_size: -
v_call: TRBV7-3
j_call: TRBJ1-5
cdr3_aa: CASSLSFAPGNQHF
cdr3_nt: TGTGCCAGCAGCTTATCGTTCGCGCCTGGGAACCAGCATTTT

cdr3_length: 12
d_call: -
clone_size: -
v_call: TRBV7-9
j_call: TRBJ1-2
cdr3_aa: CASSPTIYGYTF
cdr3_nt: TGTGCCAGCAGCCCTACAATCTATGGCTACACCTTC

cdr3_length: 9
d_call: -
clone_size: -
v_call: TRBV29-1
j_call: TRBJ1-2
cdr3_aa: CSVPGWYTF
cdr3_nt: TGCAGCGTTCCAGGGTGGTACACCTTC